The 25 T cell receptor beta chains below come from one sample, sequenced in a study of blood T cell repertoires in COVID-19. Clones were sequenced by immunoSEQ multiplex PCR, and TCRdb holds only the in-frame ones, with some missing. Of about 250,000 clones in the sample, 89% were seen once. Sequencing was done on a sample of peripheral blood. Receptor source: a woman in her thirties or forties who had recovered from COVID-19.

The chain carries TRBV14 and TRBJ2-3, with TRBD2 matching over 11 bases. The CDR3 contains 15 residues. CDR1 is SGHDN, CDR2 FVKESK, per germline. The V segment lost 4 bases and the J segment 0 bases; nucleotides outside the gene matches: 0. The CDR3 sequence: CASSPSGRSTDTQYF. The CDR3 DNA reads as TGTGCCAGCAGCCCTAGCGGGAGGAGCACAGATACGCAGTATTTT. The whole variable domain, filled in from reference TRBV14 and TRBJ2-3, reads EAGVTQFPSHSVIEKGQTVTLRCDPISGHDNLYWYRRVMGKEIKFLLHFVKESKQDESGMPNNRFLAERTGGTYSTLKVQPAELEDSGVYFCASSPSGRSTDTQYFGPGTRLTVL.

The rearrangement uses TRBV7-6 and TRBJ2-7; 10 bases agree with TRBD2. The germline CDR1 and CDR2 sequences are SGHVS and FNYEAQ. The CDR3 runs to 15 residues. Germline trimming cut 4 bases from V and 5 bases from J; bases unmatched to any gene: 8. CDR3 protein: CASSSTLAGSNEQYF. Here the CDR3 DNA reads TGTGCCAGCAGCTCGACACTAGCGGGGTCAAACGAGCAGTACTTC.

The table lists this clone with a few counts. CDR3 in DNA: TGTGCCAGCAGCCAGCCGAGTTGGGGGGAGGCTCAGCCCCAGCATTTT. The encoded protein is CASSQPSWGEAQPQHF. V usage is TRBV4-2 and J usage is TRBJ1-5; D is possibly TRBD1 (5 bases). The CDR3 is 16 residues long. CDR1 LGHNA and CDR2 YNFKEQ come from the germline V gene. V was pared by 3 bases and J by 6 bases, with 18 bases between.

The rearrangement joins TRBV24-1 to TRBJ2-7; 10 bases fit TRBD1. J gave up 4 bases and V 6 bases, and 8 bases lay outside the gene matches. Germline loops: CDR1 KGHDR, CDR2 SFDVKD. This CDR3 has 15 residues. The CDR3 loop reads CATSTQKDRGYEQYF. CDR3 nucleotides: TGTGCCACCAGTACTCAAAAGGACAGGGGGTACGAGCAGTACTTC.

The chain recombines TRBV4-1 with TRBJ1-1; 7 bases agree with TRBD1. Germline V gives CDR1 MGHRA, CDR2 YSYEKL. The CDR3 has 17 residues. With V trimmed by 1 base and J by 1 base, 9 bases remained unmatched. Written as DNA, the CDR3 is TGCGCCAGCAGCCAAGTTGAGACAGGGCTGGGGAACACTGAAGCTTTCTTT. The encoded protein is CASSQVETGLGNTEAFF.

This chain uses TRBV30 with TRBJ1-6, with D perhaps TRBD1 (6 bases). The CDR3 runs 13 residues. CDR1 and CDR2 (germline): GTSNPN, SVGIG (reference sequence). Deletions cut 4 bases from V and 7 bases from J, with 11 bases between. In nucleotides, the CDR3 is TGTGCCTGGACGGGACAAGGGAATTCACCCCTCCACTTT. Residues: CAWTGQGNSPLHF.

This chain joins TRBV19 and TRBJ2-3, with D maybe TRBD2 (5 bases). CDR1 is LNHDA, CDR2 SQIVND, per germline (reference sequence). Trimming took off 3 bases at V and 5 bases at J, with 21 bases between the two ends. This CDR3 is 17 amino acids long. The CDR3 DNA sequence: TGTGCCAGTAGTATTAAGAAGGCTAGCAGGCTGGAAGATACGCAGTATTTT. It is translated as CASSIKKASRLEDTQYF.

The chain carries TRBV18 and TRBJ1-2; D is perhaps TRBD1 (6 bases). The CDR3 extends over 15 amino acids. The V end was cut by 0 bases, the J end by 7 bases, with 15 bases between. Germline V lookup: CDR1 KGHSH, CDR2 LQKENI. The CDR3 nucleotides read TGTGCCAGCTCACCACCGAGGGGGGGTGGCGGTGGCTACACCTTC. Its protein is CASSPPRGGGGGYTF.

CDR3 DNA: TGTGCCAGCAGCCCACCCTTAAGTAGCGGGGGGCCAGGTGAGACCCAGTACTTC. This gives the protein CASSPPLSSGGPGETQYF. The chain combines TRBV9 with TRBJ2-5; TRBD2 matches at 10 bases. Per the germline V gene, CDR1 is SGDLS and CDR2 is YYNGEE. V lost 4 bases and J lost 5; bases outside the gene matches: 17. The CDR3 contains 18 residues.

In its sample, this clone was seen once. The chain links TRBV7-8 to TRBJ2-1; 8 bases line up with TRBD2. Trimming cost V 1 base and J 3 bases; bases outside gene matches: 8. CDR1 SGHVS and CDR2 FQNEAQ come from the germline V gene. This CDR3 region has 17 residues. This chain's CDR3 is CASSLVGGLADYNEQFF. CDR3 bases: TGTGCCAGCAGCTTAGTAGGAGGACTAGCAGACTACAATGAGCAGTTCTTC.

The CDR3 sequence: CASRLTGGAGQPQHF. The DNA for the CDR3 is TGTGCCAGCAGACTTACAGGGGGCGCGGGGCAGCCCCAGCATTTT. V gene TRBV28 combines with J gene TRBJ1-5; 9 bases line up with TRBD1. Trimming cost V 6 bases and J 7 bases; bases outside gene matches: 10. Germline V lookup: CDR1 MDHEN, CDR2 SYDVKM. The CDR3 covers 15 residues.

This clone was found once. The rearrangement joins TRBV6-5 to TRBJ1-2; a possible D gene is TRBD1 (5 bases). The CDR3 contains 14 residues. Trimming took off 8 bases at V and 5 bases at J, with 18 bases between the two ends. Germline values: CDR1 MNHEY, CDR2 SVGAGI. CDR3 region: CASGPGGSRYGYTF. In nucleotides, the CDR3 is TGTGCCAGCGGACCCGGGGGTTCCCGATATGGCTACACCTTC.

This chain connects TRBV27 to TRBJ1-2; 7 nucleotides agree with TRBD1. The CDR3 extends over 13 amino acids. The V segment lost 11 bases and the J segment 5 bases; nucleotides outside the gene matches: 11. Germline V lookup: CDR1 MNHEY, CDR2 SMNVEV (reference sequence). CDR3 loop: CAYTGQKLYGYTF. As DNA, the CDR3 is TGTGCCTACACGGGACAGAAGCTTTATGGCTACACCTTC.

This clone has only one observation. V is TRBV18 and J is TRBJ1-4; D call uncertain. V was shortened by 4 bases and J by 7 bases, with 10 bases between the two germline ends. The CDR3 sequence is 13 residues long. Germline V gene lookup returns CDR1 KGHSH and CDR2 LQKENI. The CDR3 sequence is CASSLSFSEKLFF. For the CDR3, the DNA is TGTGCCAGCTCACTAAGCTTTAGTGAAAAACTGTTTTTT.

This clone was counted a few times. This rearrangement joins TRBV5-4 to TRBJ2-1; TRBD2 matches at 9 bases. Germline CDR1 is SGHNT and CDR2 is YYREEE (reference sequence). The CDR3 is 15 amino acids. After removal of 0 bases from V and 9 bases from J, the junction contained 7 bases not matched to a gene. This CDR3 is CASSLASGAHGEQFF. The DNA of the CDR3 is TGTGCCAGCAGCTTGGCTAGCGGGGCCCACGGTGAGCAGTTCTTC. Based on the CDR3 plus reference TRBV5-4 and TRBJ2-1, the full variable domain is ETGVTQSPTHLIKTRGQQVTLRCSSQSGHNTVSWYQQALGQGPQFIFQYYREEENGRGNFPPRFSGLQFPNYSSELNVNALELDDSALYLCASSLASGAHGEQFFGPGTRLTVL.

The rearrangement joins TRBV19 to TRBJ2-5, with 10 bases aligning to TRBD2. The CDR3 has 15 residues. The J segment lost 6 bases and the V segment lost 6 bases, leaving 10 bases of the junction unmatched. Germline V CDR1 and CDR2: LNHDA, SQIVND (reference sequence). The DNA for the CDR3 is TGTGCCAGTAGCCCAGGAGCGGGAGGGATAAAGACCCAGTACTTC. Residues: CASSPGAGGIKTQYF.

This clone turned up a few times. The gene calls are TRBV15 and TRBJ2-3; 12 positions agree with TRBD2. This CDR3 is 16 amino acids long. V shed 6 bases and J 2 bases; nucleotides not matched to a gene: 6. CDR1 LNHNV and CDR2 YYDKDF come from the germline V gene (reference sequence). This CDR3 is CATRPGLAGITDTQYF. CDR3 DNA: TGTGCCACCAGACCAGGACTAGCGGGAATCACAGATACGCAGTATTTT. Supplemented by reference TRBV15 and TRBJ2-3, the full variable domain reads DAMVIQNPRYQVTQFGKPVTLSCSQTLNHNVMYWYQQKSSQAPKLLFHYYDKDFNNEADTPDNFQSRRPNTSFCFLDIRSPGLGDTAMYLCATRPGLAGITDTQYFGPGTRLTVL.

The V and J genes are TRBV28 and TRBJ2-2; D call uncertain. The V and J ends lost 6 bases and 1 base respectively, with 6 bases between them. Germline CDR1 is MDHEN and CDR2 is SYDVKM. CDR3 length: 13 residues. The CDR3 loop is CASRPGNTGELFF. As DNA, the CDR3 is TGTGCCAGCAGACCCGGGAACACCGGGGAGCTGTTTTTT.

The chain carries TRBV27 and TRBJ1-2; 9 positions match TRBD1. The CDR3 extends over 13 amino acids. The J segment lost 7 bases and the V segment lost 4 bases, leaving 4 bases of the junction unmatched. Germline V gene sequence: CDR1 MNHEY, CDR2 SMNVEV (reference sequence). The CDR3 is CASSSTDRGGYTF. CDR3 in DNA: TGTGCCAGCAGTTCAACGGACAGGGGTGGCTACACCTTC.

The chain recombines TRBV7-2 with TRBJ2-2; unclear D gene. Per the germline V gene, CDR1 is SGHTA and CDR2 is FQGNSA. The CDR3 is 13 residues long. V was shortened by 7 bases and J by 6 bases, with 12 bases between the two germline ends. The CDR3 reads CASTTYGPGELFF. CDR3 coding DNA: TGTGCCAGCACGACGTATGGGCCCGGGGAGCTGTTTTTT. Full variable domain (missing parts from reference TRBV7-2 and TRBJ2-2): GAGVSQSPSNKVTEKGKDVELRCDPISGHTALYWYRQSLGQGLEFLIYFQGNSAPDKSGLPSDRFSAERTGGSVSTLTIQRTQQEDSAVYLCASTTYGPGELFFGEGSRLTVL.

The CDR3 DNA is TGTGCCAGCAGGCTCGAAGGGGGCTACGAGCAGTACTTC. Amino acid sequence: CASRLEGGYEQYF. The genes are TRBV28 and TRBJ2-7; D perhaps matches TRBD1 (6 bases). This CDR3 contains 13 residues. Germline V gene sequence: CDR1 MDHEN, CDR2 SYDVKM. V shed 6 bases and J shed 3 bases, with 12 bases lying between them.

Only a few counts were recorded for this clone. J is TRBJ2-7 and V is TRBV2, with D possibly being TRBD2 (5 bases). Between the trimmed V and J ends, which lost 10 bases and 0 bases, there was a span of 16 bases. The germline gives CDR1 SNHLY, CDR2 FYNNEI. This CDR3 spans 14 amino acids. The CDR3 sequence is CAIMEAEASYEQYF. CDR3 sequence (DNA): TGTGCCATCATGGAGGCGGAGGCCTCCTACGAGCAGTACTTC.

V and J are TRBV9 and TRBJ2-7; 8 positions match TRBD1. The length of the CDR3 is 13 residues. V gave up 4 bases and J gave up 6 bases; unmatched junction bases: 6. Germline V CDR1 and CDR2: SGDLS, YYNGEE. CDR3 loop: CASSIDRGSEQYF. DNA of the CDR3: TGTGCCAGCAGCATCGACAGGGGTTCCGAGCAGTACTTC.

The V and J genes are TRBV3-1 (or the pseudogene TRBV3-2) and TRBJ2-3; 7 bases line up with TRBD2. The trim removed 5 bases at V and 1 base at J, leaving 3 bases unmatched. The CDR3 has 14 amino acids. CDR1 and CDR2 from the germline V gene are LGHDT and YNNKEL (reference sequence). CDR3 nucleotides: TGTGCCAGCAGCGGGGGGGGACGCACAGATACGCAGTATTTT. It yields the protein CASSGGGRTDTQYF.

The V gene is TRBV7-3, the J gene TRBJ2-1; D is ambiguous. The CDR3 covers 12 residues. The V gene lost 1 base and the J gene lost 10 bases, with 8 bases spanning the gap. Germline V gene sequence: CDR1 SGHTA, CDR2 FQGTGA. The chain's CDR3 is CASSLIGREQFF. The CDR3 nucleotides read TGTGCCAGCAGCTTAATTGGCAGGGAGCAGTTCTTC.